This entry lists 29 T cell receptor beta chains sequenced from one sample in a study of spatial heterogeneity in lung cancer. Their target antigens are unknown. Overall study findings and caveats: In tumors, expanded intratumoral alpha and beta TCR counts tracked mutation counts.

Time point described: sample taken at primary tumor resection. TCRdb fed the 5' RACE reads into MiXCR, producing one record per CDR3 protein. The table lists approximately 13,000 distinct CDR3 sequences, approximately 5.5% of them singletons. Sequencing was performed on lung tumor tissue, taken at surgery. These receptors were collected from a male donor with early-stage non-small cell lung cancer.

In its sample, this clonotype was seen many times. Since it is a stray read in a library aimed at alpha chains, this beta chain has a size that is not meaningful. This sequence joins TRBV7-9 and TRBJ1-2; D is ambiguous. The CDR3 is 13 amino acids. The V and J ends lost 0 bases and 7 bases respectively, with 9 bases between them. Germline V lookup: CDR1 SEHNR, CDR2 FQNEAQ (reference sequence). Here the CDR3 DNA reads TGTGCCAGCAGCTTAGCCGGGTCTTCTGGCTACACCTTC. Protein product: CASSLAGSSGYTF.

This clonotype was detected many times. As an off-target read in a library built for alpha chains, this beta chain has a frequency of little significance. The rearrangement uses TRBV20-1 and TRBJ1-2; D may be TRBD1 (6 bases). V was clipped by 5 bases and J by 13 bases, with 17 bases between them. The CDR3 totals 11 residues. Germline CDR1 DFQATT, CDR2 SNEGSKA (reference sequence). The DNA of the CDR3 is TGCAGTGCTTTTTCCCAGGGGAATCTCACCTTC. Translated, it gives CSAFSQGNLTF.

This clonotype was detected ten times or more. The library was designed around alpha chains, so this beta chain is a stray read whose abundance carries little weight. This chain connects TRBV27 to TRBJ2-3; 8 bases map to TRBD2. Germline V gene sequence: CDR1 MNHEY, CDR2 SMNVEV (reference sequence). This CDR3 comprises 14 residues. V dropped 6 bases and J dropped 3; count of bases not matched to a gene: 5. The CDR3 nucleotides read TGTGCCAGCAGGGTGGTAGCGGGGACAGATACGCAGTATTTT. It codes for CASRVVAGTDTQYF.

The table lists this clonotype with many counts. This beta chain slipped into a library made for alpha chains as a stray read, so its size is not meaningful. The chain employs TRBV2 and TRBJ2-6; possibly TRBD1 or TRBD2 for D (5 bases each). Trimming stripped 5 bases from V and 0 bases from J, with 14 bases between. The CDR3 has 17 amino acids. The germline V gene encodes CDR1 SNHLY and CDR2 FYNNEI. CDR3 sequence (DNA): TGTGCCAGCAGTTCCGGGACCATGAGCTCTGGGGCCAACGTCCTGACTTTC. The encoded protein is CASSSGTMSSGANVLTF.

On this clonotype: This beta chain slipped into a library made for alpha chains as a stray read, so its size is not meaningful. This sequence joins TRBV3-1 and TRBJ2-1; 8 bases line up with TRBD2. This CDR3 has 15 amino acids. With 0 bases clipped from V and 6 bases from J, the junction kept 4 bases outside the gene matches. Per the germline V gene, CDR1 is LGHDT and CDR2 is YNNKEL (reference sequence). The CDR3 nucleotides read TGTGCCAGCAGCCAAGACGGGGGGGCGGTCAATGAGCAGTTCTTC. As protein: CASSQDGGAVNEQFF.

Remarks on this clonotype: Because the library targeted alpha chains, this beta chain is an off-target read whose size means little. This chain uses TRBV14 with TRBJ2-7; D unclear. The ends were cut back, 3 bases at V and 3 bases at J, with 9 bases in the middle. This CDR3 is 13 amino acids long. Per the germline V gene, CDR1 is SGHDN and CDR2 is FVKESK. The CDR3 region is CASSHRYLYEQYF. The DNA of the CDR3 is TGTGCCAGCAGCCATCGCTATCTCTACGAGCAGTACTTC.

This clonotype occurred many times. In a library made to pick up alpha chains, this beta chain is a stray read with a size that means little. The rearrangement links TRBV6-2 or TRBV6-3 to TRBJ2-5; 11 positions agree with TRBD2. CDR1 is MNHEY, CDR2 SVGEGT, per germline. The CDR3 runs 17 residues. With V trimmed by 6 bases and J by 2 bases, 11 bases remained unmatched. CDR3 amino acids: CASSPPPSGGRQETQYF. In DNA form, the CDR3 reads TGTGCCAGCAGCCCCCCCCCTAGCGGGGGGCGTCAAGAGACCCAGTACTTC.

This clonotype was recorded at least ten times. Being off target in a library aimed at alpha chains, this beta chain has a size of little meaning. The V and J genes are TRBV15 and TRBJ2-1; TRBD1 matches 8 bases. The J segment lost 3 bases and the V segment lost 5 bases, leaving 6 bases of the junction unmatched. CDR1 is LNHNV, CDR2 YYDKDF, per germline (reference sequence). This CDR3 region has 15 residues. The CDR3 here is CATSGRDRSYNEQFF. DNA of the CDR3: TGTGCCACCAGCGGCCGGGACAGGAGCTACAATGAGCAGTTCTTC.

About this clonotype itself: This beta chain lies outside the target of a library built for alpha chains; its clone size means little. The chain has TRBV3-1 and TRBJ1-4; D possibly corresponds to TRBD1 (5 bases). Germline V CDR1 and CDR2: LGHDT, YNNKEL (reference sequence). The V and J ends lost 4 bases and 7 bases respectively, with 10 bases between them. CDR3 length: 13 residues. The DNA of the CDR3 is TGTGCCAGCAGCCCGGGACCGCCTGAAAAACTGTTTTTT. This gives the protein CASSPGPPEKLFF. Full variable domain (outside the CDR3, taken from reference TRBV3-1 and TRBJ1-4): DTAVSQTPKYLVTQMGNDKSIKCEQNLGHDTMYWYKQDSKKFLKIMFSYNNKELIINETVPNRFSPKSPDKAHLNLHINSLELGDSAVYFCASSPGPPEKLFFGSGTQLSVL.

This clonotype was observed many times. A junction end diverges from the germline sequence, so it may reflect a read error. In a library made to pick up alpha chains, this beta chain is a stray read with a size that means little. The V and J genes are TRBV2 and TRBJ2-7; D gene uncertain. The CDR3 consists of 14 residues. Germline V gene sequence: CDR1 SNHLY, CDR2 FYNNEI. In DNA form, the CDR3 reads TGTGCCAGCAGCGAAGGCGGCCGCTCCTACGAGCAGTACTTC. Amino acid sequence: CASSEGGRSYEQYF.

This clonotype was counted many times. With the library built for alpha chains, this beta chain is off target and its frequency is not meaningful. The V gene is TRBV5-1, the J gene TRBJ2-7; tentatively, D is TRBD2 (6 bases). Germline V lookup: CDR1 SGHRS, CDR2 YFSETQ. V lost 3 bases and J lost 7, with 20 bases in between. CDR3 length: 15 amino acids. The CDR3 DNA sequence: TGCGCCAGCAGCTCATCCGGGACTCGCCGGGAGGAGCAGTACTTC. It encodes CASSSSGTRREEQYF.

Details on this clonotype: The library was designed around alpha chains, so this beta chain is a stray read whose abundance carries little weight. The V gene is TRBV29-1, the J gene TRBJ2-7; perhaps TRBD1 as D (5 bases). V was trimmed by 1 base and J by 3 bases, leaving 7 bases between them. This CDR3 has 12 residues. Germline CDR1 is SQVTM and CDR2 is ANQGSEA. The DNA for the CDR3 is TGCAGCGTTGAAGGCAGGGACTACGAGCAGTACTTC. This codes for CSVEGRDYEQYF.

The table lists this clonotype with many counts. Because the library targeted alpha chains, this beta chain is an off-target read whose size means little. This chain links TRBV4-1 with TRBJ1-6; TRBD1 matches at 8 bases. The V gene's germline CDR1 is MGHRA and CDR2 YSYEKL. The CDR3 is 17 residues long. The J segment lost 5 bases and the V segment lost 0 bases, leaving 6 bases of the junction unmatched. The CDR3, as DNA: TGCGCCAGCAGCCAAGAGGCAGGGGGCCGGAATAATTCACCCCTCCACTTT. Translation: CASSQEAGGRNNSPLHF.

This clonotype is medium-sized. For a library built for alpha chains, this beta chain is a stray read; little rests on its size. The rearrangement uses TRBV29-1 and TRBJ1-4; D not resolved. CDR3 length: 15 residues. Germline-derived CDR1 and CDR2 are SQVTM and ANQGSEA. The V and J ends lost 6 bases and 2 bases respectively, with 16 bases between them. The CDR3 is CSVHLPGSTNEKLFF. In DNA form, the CDR3 reads TGCAGCGTACACCTTCCGGGCTCCACTAATGAAAAACTGTTTTTT.

About this clonotype itself: This beta chain lies outside the target of a library built for alpha chains; its clone size means little. The chain combines TRBV5-1 with TRBJ2-1; D is tentatively TRBD1 or TRBD2 (5 bases each). CDR3 length equals 13 residues. Trimming removed 4 bases from V and 5 bases from J, with 10 bases in between. Germline CDR1 reads SGHRS; CDR2 reads YFSETQ. CDR3 in amino acids: CASSLGPNNEQFF. For the CDR3, the DNA is TGCGCCAGCAGCCTGGGACCCAACAATGAGCAGTTCTTC.

This clonotype was found a few times. One end of the junction fails to match germline, which may point to a read error. Because the library targeted alpha chains, this beta chain is an off-target read whose size means little. The chain joins TRBV20-1 to TRBJ1-1; the D gene is possibly TRBD1 (6 bases). The CDR3 has 16 residues. Germline CDR1 and CDR2: DFQATT and SNEGSKA (reference sequence). CDR3 nucleotides: TGCAGTGCAAGAGACAGGAAGAATGGCAGGAACACTGAAGCTTTCTTT. It encodes CSARDRKNGRNTEAFF.

In this sample, this clonotype turned up many times. The size of this beta chain means little, since it is a stray read in a library made for alpha chains. The chain recombines TRBV12-3 or TRBV12-4 with TRBJ2-2; tentatively, D is TRBD2 (6 bases). With 7 bases removed from V and 3 bases from J, the gap between germline ends came to 12 bases. There are 14 residues in the CDR3. CDR3 in DNA: TGTGCCAGCATTAGGGGAGGAGACACCGGGGAGCTGTTTTTT. It encodes CASIRGGDTGELFF.

This clonotype showed up just a few times. The size of this beta chain means little, since it is a stray read in a library made for alpha chains. The chain couples TRBV29-1 to TRBJ2-7; no clear D. CDR1 is SQVTM, CDR2 ANQGSEA, per germline. Trimming shortened V by 5 bases and J by 1 base, and 9 bases separated the two germline ends. The CDR3 totals 12 residues. The CDR3 DNA reads as TGCAGCGTTTTAGATTCTTCCTACGAGCAGTACTTC. Translated: CSVLDSSYEQYF.

This clonotype appeared many times. This beta chain came through as a stray read in a library set up for alpha chains, and its size says little. CDR3 coding DNA: TGTGCCAGCAGTGGGGGGTCTCGCAGTGAAGAGACCCAGTACTTC. Translated: CASSGGSRSEETQYF. The rearrangement links TRBV2 to TRBJ2-5; D is possibly TRBD1 or TRBD2 (5 bases each). CDR1 is SNHLY, CDR2 FYNNEI, per germline. The V end lost 4 bases, the J end lost 3 bases, and 15 bases lay between the germline ends. CDR3 length: 15 residues.

This clonotype was counted between two and nine times. The size of this beta chain means little, since it is a stray read in a library made for alpha chains. The chain is built from TRBV11-2 and TRBJ2-7; a possible D gene is TRBD1 (8 bases). With 3 bases removed from V and 7 bases from J, the gap between germline ends came to 19 bases. This CDR3 has 15 residues. Germline CDR1 reads SGHAT; CDR2 reads FQNNGV. CDR3 DNA: TGTGCCAGCAGCTTGGGAGGGACAGGCACGGGGGAGCAGTACTTC. This codes for CASSLGGTGTGEQYF.

This clonotype has at least ten counts. The library was prepared for alpha chains; this beta chain is a stray read, so its frequency means little. The rearrangement links TRBV28 to TRBJ2-5; TRBD2 agrees at 8 bases. V lost 5 bases, J lost 2 bases, and 1 base stayed unmatched. CDR1 and CDR2 from the germline V gene are MDHEN and SYDVKM. The CDR3 runs 13 residues. Here the CDR3 reads CASSVAGQETQYF. The CDR3 DNA follows: TGTGCCAGCAGTGTAGCGGGGCAAGAGACCCAGTACTTC. The full variable domain, rest sourced from reference TRBV28 and TRBJ2-5, is DVKVTQSSRYLVKRTGEKVFLECVQDMDHENMFWYRQDPGLGLRLIYFSYDVKMKEKGDIPEGYSVSREKKERFSLILESASTNQTSMYLCASSVAGQETQYFGPGTRLLVL.

This clonotype ranks as medium-sized (0.01 to 0.1%). The library was designed around alpha chains, so this beta chain is a stray read whose abundance carries little weight. The rearrangement joins TRBV18 to TRBJ2-7, with D possibly TRBD2 on 5 matching bases. CDR3 length equals 12 residues. Germline V gene lookup returns CDR1 KGHSH and CDR2 LQKENI. Trimming shortened V by 5 bases and J by 0 bases, and 5 bases separated the two germline ends. The CDR3: CASSGSSYEQYF. CDR3 nucleotides: TGTGCCAGCTCAGGGAGCTCCTACGAGCAGTACTTC. Full variable domain (outside the CDR3, taken from reference TRBV18 and TRBJ2-7): NAGVMQNPRHLVRRRGQEARLRCSPMKGHSHVYWYRQLPEEGLKFMVYLQKENIIDESGMPKERFSAEFPKEGPSILRIQQVVRGDSAAYFCASSGSSYEQYFGPGTRLTVT.

The table lists this clonotype with many counts. The library was built for alpha chains, so this beta chain is an off-target read and its size means little. This sequence joins TRBV3-1 and TRBJ2-3; maybe TRBD2 (6 bases). The germline gives CDR1 LGHDT, CDR2 YNNKEL (reference sequence). The CDR3 totals 15 residues. V was pared by 2 bases and J by 1 base, with 10 bases between. The DNA of the CDR3 is TGTGCCAGCAGCCAAAGTTGGGGGGGCACAGATACGCAGTATTTT. Its protein is CASSQSWGGTDTQYF.

This clonotype was detected many times. This beta chain is off target for a library built for alpha chains, so its abundance means little. The gene calls are TRBV24-1 and TRBJ2-7; 11 bases agree with TRBD1. Looked up from germline, CDR1 is KGHDR and CDR2 is SFDVKD. V was clipped by 4 bases and J by 6 bases; unmatched bases: 7. The CDR3 covers 15 residues. The CDR3 region has the DNA TGTGCCACCAGTGACTCGGGACAGGGGGGTATCGAGCAGTACTTC. Its translation: CATSDSGQGGIEQYF.

This clonotype was detected ten times or more. In a library made to pick up alpha chains, this beta chain is a stray read with a size that means little. This chain uses TRBV30 with TRBJ1-4; TRBD1 might be the D (6 bases). The V end was cut by 0 bases, the J end by 12 bases, with 20 bases between. Germline assignment: CDR1 GTSNPN and CDR2 SVGIG (reference sequence). The CDR3 totals 15 residues. The CDR3 here is CAWSVGGAGQNELFF. The CDR3 bases are TGTGCCTGGAGTGTAGGAGGGGCTGGACAGAATGAACTGTTTTTT.

Notes on this clonotype: Because the library targeted alpha chains, this beta chain is an off-target read whose size means little. V usage is TRBV6-6 and J usage is TRBJ1-1; D remains ambiguous. Between the trimmed V and J ends, which lost 6 bases and 3 bases, there was a span of 11 bases. The length of the CDR3 is 13 residues. Germline CDR1 reads MNHNY; CDR2 reads SVGAGI (reference sequence). CDR3 nucleotide sequence: TGTGCCAGCAGGCGGGGTACGGACACTGAAGCTTTCTTT. Its translation is CASRRGTDTEAFF.

This clonotype was seen ten or more times. With the library built for alpha chains, this beta chain is off target and its frequency is not meaningful. This chain links TRBV20-1 with TRBJ2-7; 7 bases align to TRBD1. Trimming at V came to 6 bases and at J to 5 bases, leaving 4 bases not matched to a gene. Germline V gives CDR1 DFQATT, CDR2 SNEGSKA (reference sequence). The CDR3 totals 11 residues. CDR3 sequence reads: CSARQGNEQYF. CDR3 DNA sequence: TGCAGTGCGAGACAGGGCAACGAGCAGTACTTC.

This clonotype has a count of ten or more. Found in a library prepared for alpha chains, this beta chain is an off-target read, and its abundance has little meaning. V usage is TRBV7-9 and J usage is TRBJ1-2; TRBD1 matches 9 bases. V shed 5 bases, J shed 3 bases, and the junction held 4 bases outside the gene matches. CDR3 length equals 14 residues. The germline gives CDR1 SEHNR, CDR2 FQNEAQ (reference sequence). In nucleotides, the CDR3 is TGTGCCAGCAGCCGGGGACAGGGCGACTATGGCTACACCTTC. Protein sequence: CASSRGQGDYGYTF. The variable domain in full, with the rest retrieved from reference TRBV7-9 and TRBJ1-2, is DTGVSQNPRHKITKRGQNVTFRCDPISEHNRLYWYRQTLGQGPEFLTYFQNEAQLEKSRLLSDRFSAERPKGSFSTLEIQRTEQGDSAMYLCASSRGQGDYGYTFGSGTRLTVV.

This clonotype was observed many times. Since it is a stray read in a library aimed at alpha chains, this beta chain has a size that is not meaningful. The chain combines TRBV4-2 with TRBJ1-2; 9 bases line up with TRBD1. The ends lost 0 bases at V and 7 bases at J; junction bases unmatched: 15. Germline lookup yields CDR1 LGHNA and CDR2 YNFKEQ. There are 18 residues in the CDR3. CDR3: CASSQDPQVLTGGGGYTF. CDR3 sequence (DNA): TGTGCCAGCAGCCAAGACCCTCAGGTTTTGACAGGGGGAGGTGGCTACACCTTC.